The present T cell receptor beta chain was sequenced within a study of T cell responses to AZD1222 COVID-19 vaccine. The wider study: Researchers grouped second doses given at about 4 or about 12 weeks into one pool. General observations from the study: Rises in breadth and depth of Spike-specific TCRs came after two AZD1222 doses. White British donors predominated, females outnumbered males, and clonal diversity was possibly underestimated.

The CDR3 spans 17 residues. V lost 7 bases, J lost 3 bases, and 16 bases stayed unmatched. Germline V lookup: CDR1 LNHDA, CDR2 SQIVND (reference sequence). As concerns this clone: What it recognizes is unknown.

The data were produced by immunoSEQ multiplex PCR, yet TCRdb's version contains in-frame clones alone and is incomplete. The sample lists 140,000 to 150,000 clones, about nine tenths seen once, with roughly 1.8% in the top ten. The specimen comprised peripheral blood, sampled on day 0 of AZD1222 vaccination. The V gene is TRBV19, the J gene TRBJ1-2, with 8 bases aligning to TRBD1. The TCR was taken from an adult in good health. CDR3 DNA sequence: TGTGCCAGTACCTACCTCGAGACAGGGGATTCGGACTATGGCTACACCTTC. This codes for CASTYLETGDSDYGYTF.